The 24 T cell receptor beta chains given below trace back to one sample, sequenced in a study of cytomegalovirus exposure and HLA in healthy donors. Vbeta (60) and Jbeta (13) primers were used in the PCR. The repertoire was sequenced with immunoSEQ multiplex PCR; TCRdb's copy has only in-frame clones and lacks some. The sample has roughly 240,000 clones; 82% are singletons. The material sequenced was PBMCs. Receptors originate from a woman aged 40 to 55 in good health and CMV-seropositive.

The rearrangement links TRBV9 to TRBJ2-2; 8 positions agree with TRBD2. Losses at the gene ends were 5 bases for V and 3 bases for J; bases not matched to a gene: 9. The CDR3 is 16 residues long. Germline V CDR1 and CDR2: SGDLS, YYNGEE. CDR3 DNA: TGTGCCAGCAGTCCGCCACTAGCGGAGGACACCGGGGAGCTGTTTTTT. Translating it yields CASSPPLAEDTGELFF.

V is TRBV6-5 and J is TRBJ2-2, with TRBD2 matching over 12 bases. The CDR3 is 15 amino acids. The germline CDR1 and CDR2 sequences are MNHEY and SVGAGI. V was pared by 8 bases and J by 0 bases, with 1 base of the junction left unmatched. CDR3 loop: CASGLAGTNTGELFF. In DNA form, the CDR3 reads TGTGCCAGCGGACTAGCGGGGACGAACACCGGGGAGCTGTTTTTT.

This clone was seen a handful of times. The V call is TRBV25-1, the J call TRBJ2-6; 10 nucleotides match TRBD1. Per germline, CDR1 MGHDK and CDR2 SYGVNS. Trimming cost V 3 bases and J 9 bases; bases outside gene matches: 5. The CDR3 contains 15 residues. The CDR3 here is CASSEGTGDGNVLTF. Written as DNA, the CDR3 is TGTGCCAGCAGTGAGGGGACAGGGGATGGCAACGTCCTGACTTTC.

The rearrangement uses TRBV19 and TRBJ1-3, with TRBD1 identical over 11 bases. The CDR3 has 17 amino acids. V trimming: 0 bases; J trimming: 2 bases; junction bases outside the gene matches: 3. Per the germline V gene, CDR1 is LNHDA and CDR2 is SQIVND (reference sequence). This CDR3 reads CASSIDQDRGPGNTIYF. The CDR3 coding sequence is TGTGCCAGTAGTATAGACCAGGACAGGGGGCCTGGAAACACCATATATTTT. Together with reference TRBV19 and TRBJ1-3, the CDR3 gives the full variable domain: DGGITQSPKYLFRKEGQNVTLSCEQNLNHDAMYWYRQDPGQGLRLIYYSQIVNDFQKGDIAEGYSVSREKKESFPLTVTSAQKNPTAFYLCASSIDQDRGPGNTIYFGEGSWLTVV.

The rearrangement links TRBV11-3 to TRBJ1-4; D possibly corresponds to TRBD1 (6 bases). Germline loops: CDR1 SGHNT, CDR2 YENEEA. Trimming cost V 5 bases and J 8 bases, with 18 bases left between them. This CDR3 contains 15 residues. The CDR3 loop reads CASSTSRDKEEKLFF. The CDR3 nucleotides read TGTGCCAGCAGCACCTCCCGGGACAAAGAGGAAAAACTGTTTTTT. Filled out from reference TRBV11-3 and TRBJ1-4, the complete variable domain reads EAGVVQSPRYKIIEKKQPVAFWCNPISGHNTLYWYLQNLGQGPELLIRYENEEAVDDSQLPKDRFSAERLKGVDSTLKIQPAELGDSAVYLCASSTSRDKEEKLFFGSGTQLSVL.

V is TRBV9 and J is TRBJ2-1; 8 nucleotides match TRBD2. There are 14 residues in the CDR3. Germline loops: CDR1 SGDLS, CDR2 YYNGEE. J gave up 6 bases and V 4 bases, and 6 bases lay outside the gene matches. The CDR3 coding sequence is TGTGCCAGCAGCACCCGGACTAGCCTCAATGAGCAGTTCTTC. This codes for CASSTRTSLNEQFF.

This chain uses TRBV11-3 with TRBJ2-1; 8 bases are shared with TRBD2. The CDR3 extends over 16 amino acids. V gave up 5 bases and J gave up 12 bases; unmatched junction bases: 18. CDR1 and CDR2 from the germline V gene are SGHNT and YENEEA. The CDR3 loop is CASSILAGKQTMGQFF. In DNA form, the CDR3 reads TGTGCCAGCAGCATCTTAGCGGGAAAGCAGACAATGGGGCAGTTCTTC.

The chain links TRBV9 to TRBJ2-3, with 8 bases that match TRBD2. The junction had 4 bases not matched to a gene; V was cut back by 3 bases and J by 1 base. Looked up from germline, CDR1 is SGDLS and CDR2 is YYNGEE. There are 15 residues in the CDR3. CDR3: CASSAGGPGTDTQYF. DNA of the CDR3: TGTGCCAGCAGCGCGGGGGGGCCGGGCACAGATACGCAGTATTTT. Full variable domain (remainder filled in from reference TRBV9 and TRBJ2-3): DSGVTQTPKHLITATGQRVTLRCSPRSGDLSVYWYQQSLDQGLQFLIQYYNGEERAKGNILERFSAQQFPDLHSELNLSSLELGDSALYFCASSAGGPGTDTQYFGPGTRLTVL.

The chain couples TRBV27 to TRBJ2-5, with a possible D match to TRBD2 (7 bases). The DNA matches TRBJ2-7 better at its end, which makes the J call doubtful. This CDR3 has 15 residues. The germline V gene encodes CDR1 MNHEY and CDR2 SMNVEV (reference sequence). The CDR3 nucleotides are TGTGCCAGCAGCCCTAGGGGGGGACTCTCCTACGAGCAGTACTTC. This sequence encodes CASSPRGGLSYEQYF.

This chain connects TRBV7-2 to TRBJ2-5; perhaps TRBD1 as D (6 bases). CDR1 and CDR2 from the germline V gene are SGHTA and FQGNSA. Trimming stripped 2 bases from V and 5 bases from J, with 18 bases between. The length of the CDR3 is 16 residues. The CDR3 coding sequence is TGTGCCAGCAGCTTAATCTCGGGACACAAAGGGGAGACCCAGTACTTC. Its translation is CASSLISGHKGETQYF.

V and J are TRBV4-1 and TRBJ2-3; 11 bases match TRBD2. Germline trimming cut 4 bases from V and 3 bases from J; bases unmatched to any gene: 9. This CDR3 has 17 residues. CDR1 and CDR2 from the germline V gene are MGHRA and YSYEKL. The CDR3 DNA follows: TGCGCCAGCAGCCTTAGCGGGGGGGCATTGAGGACAGATACGCAGTATTTT. Amino acid sequence: CASSLSGGALRTDTQYF.

About this clone itself: Mismatch with germline at one junction end may stem from a read error. The chain recombines TRBV7-3 with TRBJ2-1; 8 bases line up with TRBD2. Germline values: CDR1 SGHTA, CDR2 FQGTGA. This CDR3 has 16 amino acids. The DNA for the CDR3 is TGTTCCAGCAGCTTATCGCCGGGAGGGATCGACAATGAGCAGTTCTTC. It encodes CSSSLSPGGIDNEQFF.

DNA of the CDR3: TGTGCCAGCAGCTTGAGGCAGGGGGCGAATCAGCCCCAGCATTTT. Translated: CASSLRQGANQPQHF. This chain joins TRBV5-8 and TRBJ1-5; 8 bases line up with TRBD1. This CDR3 spans 15 amino acids. Germline V gene lookup returns CDR1 SGHTS and CDR2 YDEGEE. Germline trimming cut 1 base from V and 4 bases from J; bases unmatched to any gene: 4.

The chain is built from TRBV4-3 and TRBJ2-7; 8 positions agree with TRBD1. The CDR3 loop spans 16 amino acids. From germline, CDR1 is LGHNA and CDR2 YSLEER. The V and J ends lost 0 bases and 3 bases, in that order; junction bases with no gene match: 7. Here the CDR3 reads CASSQDGQGAYYEQYF. The CDR3 DNA follows: TGCGCCAGCAGCCAAGATGGGCAGGGGGCCTACTACGAGCAGTACTTC.

The chain has TRBV7-2 and TRBJ2-7; D unresolved. V was clipped by 3 bases and J by 1 base, with 13 bases between them. CDR3 size: 15 residues. Germline-derived CDR1 and CDR2 are SGHTA and FQGNSA. CDR3 loop: CASSFVASESYEQYF. In nucleotides, the CDR3 is TGTGCCAGCAGCTTCGTGGCTAGTGAATCCTACGAGCAGTACTTC.

This sequence joins TRBV7-2 and TRBJ2-4; D perhaps matches TRBD2 (6 bases). Germline V gives CDR1 SGHTA, CDR2 FQGNSA. The CDR3 covers 18 residues. The V gene lost 3 bases and the J gene lost 1 base, with 19 bases spanning the gap. CDR3 nucleotides: TGTGCCAGCAGCTTCCGACCTTCGGGGGTTGGTGCCAAAAACATTCAGTACTTC. Translated, it gives CASSFRPSGVGAKNIQYF.

The chain has TRBV6-1 and TRBJ2-7; tentatively, D is TRBD2 (5 bases). The V end was cut by 8 bases, the J end by 3 bases, with 14 bases between. Germline V gene sequence: CDR1 MNHNS, CDR2 SASEGT. This CDR3 spans 13 amino acids. The CDR3 reads CASGLERNYEQYF. In DNA, the CDR3 is TGTGCCAGCGGGCTGGAGCGGAACTACGAGCAGTACTTC.

The rearrangement joins TRBV5-1 to TRBJ2-2, with 8 bases aligning to TRBD2. The germline V gene encodes CDR1 SGHRS and CDR2 YFSETQ. The CDR3 is made up of 16 amino acids. Trimming at V came to 3 bases and at J to 4 bases, leaving 8 bases not matched to a gene. Here the CDR3 DNA reads TGCGCCAGCAGCTGGGACGGGGGGGCCCGCACCGGGGAGCTGTTTTTT. Its protein is CASSWDGGARTGELFF.

The CDR3 protein is CASSLVNPGGGAQHF. The CDR3 nucleotides read TGTGCCAGCAGCTTAGTCAACCCGGGAGGGGGAGCCCAGCATTTT. This chain joins TRBV7-2 and TRBJ1-5; weak D call: TRBD1 (6 bases). With 1 base removed from V and 11 bases from J, the gap between germline ends came to 18 bases. Germline lookup yields CDR1 SGHTA and CDR2 FQGNSA. The CDR3 runs to 15 residues.

The genes are TRBV7-9 and TRBJ1-2, with D maybe TRBD1 (6 bases). Looked up from germline, CDR1 is SEHNR and CDR2 is FQNEAQ (reference sequence). The CDR3 spans 16 residues. V was shortened by 3 bases and J by 1 base, with 15 bases between the two germline ends. As DNA, the CDR3 is TGTGCCAGCAGCTTTGGGGGCGCAAGATTTAACTATGGCTACACCTTC. Its protein is CASSFGGARFNYGYTF.

The chain links TRBV2 to TRBJ1-4; the match to TRBD1 covers 8 bases. The germline gives CDR1 SNHLY, CDR2 FYNNEI. The CDR3 runs to 14 residues. V shed 11 bases and J 7 bases; nucleotides not matched to a gene: 12. CDR3 in amino acids: CAGFVQGGSEKLFF. The CDR3 bases are TGTGCCGGATTCGTACAGGGGGGGAGTGAAAAACTGTTTTTT. Complete variable domain (other parts from reference TRBV2 and TRBJ1-4): EPEVTQTPSHQVTQMGQEVILRCVPISNHLYFYWYRQILGQKVEFLVSFYNNEISEKSEIFDDQFSVERPDGSNFTLKIRSTKLEDSAMYFCAGFVQGGSEKLFFGSGTQLSVL.

This clone came up once. This sequence joins TRBV11-3 and TRBJ2-2; 7 bases fit TRBD2. This CDR3 comprises 15 residues. V dropped 3 bases and J dropped 2; count of bases not matched to a gene: 3. Germline-derived CDR1 and CDR2 are SGHNT and YENEEA. This CDR3 is CASSFPGGNTGELFF. CDR3 coding DNA: TGTGCCAGCAGCTTTCCGGGGGGAAACACCGGGGAGCTGTTTTTT.

This sequence joins TRBV7-8 and TRBJ2-7; D possibly corresponds to TRBD2 (6 bases). Germline lookup yields CDR1 SGHVS and CDR2 FQNEAQ. This CDR3 has 15 residues. Trimming stripped 1 base from V and 5 bases from J, with 15 bases between. The CDR3 bases are TGTGCCAGCAGCTTAGGCGGGACCCCCTTTGACGAGCAGTACTTC. Translation: CASSLGGTPFDEQYF.

CDR3 protein: CASSTSGGPYEQYF. The CDR3, as DNA: TGTGCCAGCAGTACTAGCGGAGGGCCCTACGAGCAGTACTTC. This chain connects TRBV6-1 to TRBJ2-7, with 8 bases that match TRBD2. Germline lookup yields CDR1 MNHNS and CDR2 SASEGT. The V and J ends lost 5 bases and 2 bases, in that order; junction bases with no gene match: 5. The length of the CDR3 is 14 residues.